This T cell receptor (beta chain) stems from a study of monozygotic twins with inflammatory bowel disease. Whole-study results and caveats: Researchers report that IBD patients shared fewer clonotypes with others than healthy twins, especially amid disease activity.

CDR1 and CDR2 (germline): SGHTA, FQGNSA. CDR3 length: 15 residues. Details on this clonotype: The antigen is undetermined.

TCRdb re-called the 5' RACE reads, yielding one record per CDR3 amino acid sequence without DNA. The sample's table shows a few hundred thousand distinct CDR3 sequences. The TCR sequence derives from a human donor with ulcerative colitis or Crohn's disease, or a healthy co-twin of an affected twin (not recorded which). Specimen: blood. The chain couples TRBV7-2 to TRBJ2-3; TCRdb designates TRBD1, a call that cannot be tested without DNA. The CDR3 loop is CASSLVGGAADTQYF.